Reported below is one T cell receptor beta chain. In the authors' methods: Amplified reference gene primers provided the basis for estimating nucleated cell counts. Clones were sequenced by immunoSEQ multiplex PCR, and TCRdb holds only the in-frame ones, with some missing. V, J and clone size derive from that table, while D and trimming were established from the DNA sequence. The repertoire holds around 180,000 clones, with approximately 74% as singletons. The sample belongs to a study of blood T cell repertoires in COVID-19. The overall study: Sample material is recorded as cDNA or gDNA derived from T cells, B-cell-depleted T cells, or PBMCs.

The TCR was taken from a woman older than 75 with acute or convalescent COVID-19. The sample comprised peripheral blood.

The CDR3 coding sequence is TGTGCTTTCGGGACTAGCGGCTACAATGAGCAGTTCTTC. The encoded protein is CAFGTSGYNEQFF. The chain uses TRBV30 and TRBJ2-1; 11 bases fit TRBD2. In germline, CDR1 is GTSNPN, CDR2 SVGIG (reference sequence). The CDR3 is 13 amino acids.